This TCR beta chain was captured in a study of blood T cell repertoires in COVID-19. Study summary: From the United States, Italy and Spain came samples of acute and convalescent COVID-19. T cells, B-cell-depleted T cells, or PBMCs supplied cDNA or gDNA.

The CDR3 has 12 amino acids. Trimming shortened V by 4 bases and J by 3 bases, and 6 bases separated the two germline ends. Germline loops: CDR1 SEHNR, CDR2 FQNEAQ (reference sequence). Study processing details: Quantification of nucleated cells was approximated via reference gene primer amplification. Produced via immunoSEQ multiplex PCR; TCRdb's table is partial and in-frame only. The DNA was the basis for D and trimming; V, J and clone size are from that table. The repertoire holds tens of thousands of clones, with more than 80% as singletons. The sample was peripheral blood. J is TRBJ1-1 and V is TRBV7-9, with D perhaps TRBD1 (6 bases). This sequence was found in a man in his sixties with acute or convalescent COVID-19. CDR3 sequence (DNA): TGTGCCAGCAGCTGGACAGACACTGAAGCTTTCTTT. Translating it yields CASSWTDTEAFF.